The 18 T cell receptor beta chains reported below all come from one sample, sequenced in a study of CD8 T cells in Susac syndrome. RNA totalling about 0.45 to 1 ug underwent reverse transcription with random hexamers. TCRdb used MiXCR to reprocess the immunoSEQ multiplex PCR reads, holding one entry per CDR3 protein. The table lists roughly 200,000 distinct CDR3 sequences, about 94% of them singletons. Sequenced sample: CD4+ T cells from PBMCs. The receptor source for this set is a human donor with multiple sclerosis.

The chain combines TRBV20-1 with TRBJ1-1; 8 bases fit TRBD1. Germline V CDR1 and CDR2: DFQATT, SNEGSKA (reference sequence). Unmatched junction bases numbered 8, after V lost 5 bases and J lost 0 bases. The CDR3 covers 15 residues. CDR3 amino acids: CSARGDRSLNTEAFF. CDR3 DNA: TGCAGTGCTCGAGGGGACAGGAGCTTGAACACTGAAGCTTTCTTT.

This chain uses TRBV27 with TRBJ2-1; TRBD2 is a possible D gene (6 bases). The germline V gene encodes CDR1 MNHEY and CDR2 SMNVEV (reference sequence). V was trimmed by 1 base and J by 9 bases, leaving 10 bases between them. The CDR3 totals 13 residues. CDR3 DNA sequence: TGTGCCAGCAGTTTATTTCGGGGGATTGAGCAGTTCTTC. This codes for CASSLFRGIEQFF.

The chain combines TRBV4-3 with TRBJ2-7; D might be TRBD1 or TRBD2, each matching 5 bases. From germline, CDR1 is LGHNA and CDR2 YSLEER. The CDR3 extends over 15 amino acids. Trimming removed 1 base from V and 3 bases from J, with 13 bases in between. The CDR3 is CASSQAGPGFYEQYF. CDR3 DNA sequence: TGCGCCAGCAGCCAAGCGGGGCCCGGATTCTACGAGCAGTACTTC.

The rearrangement uses TRBV7-9 and TRBJ1-1; D gene unclear. The germline gives CDR1 SEHNR, CDR2 FQNEAQ (reference sequence). The CDR3 covers 16 residues. Trimming stripped 5 bases from V and 4 bases from J, with 20 bases between. The CDR3 region is CASSAGSTPRFTEAFF. The CDR3 DNA follows: TGTGCCAGCAGCGCCGGTTCGACTCCCCGGTTCACTGAAGCTTTCTTT.

V gene TRBV6-1 combines with J gene TRBJ1-2, with 9 bases lining up with TRBD1. Trimming at V came to 11 bases and at J to 2 bases, leaving 9 bases not matched to a gene. The CDR3 has 14 residues. Germline assignment: CDR1 MNHNS and CDR2 SASEGT. CDR3 protein: CAAADRGKNYGYTF. CDR3 in DNA: TGTGCCGCGGCGGACAGGGGAAAAAACTATGGCTACACCTTC.

The V gene is TRBV9, the J gene TRBJ1-1; 11 nucleotides agree with TRBD1. Trimming took 4 bases from V and 3 from J; bases not matched to a gene: 5. The CDR3 is 15 amino acids. The germline CDR1 and CDR2 sequences are SGDLS and YYNGEE. CDR3 in amino acids: CASSTRTGGYTEAFF. CDR3 bases: TGTGCCAGCAGCACCCGGACAGGGGGCTACACTGAAGCTTTCTTT.

The chain joins TRBV9 to TRBJ2-4, with 9 bases lining up with TRBD2. Germline CDR1 reads SGDLS; CDR2 reads YYNGEE. The CDR3 length is 16 residues. Trimming took 3 bases from V and 7 from J; bases not matched to a gene: 11. This chain's CDR3 is CASSALGRGGANIQYF. Written as DNA, the CDR3 is TGTGCCAGCAGCGCCCTTGGGCGGGGGGGAGCGAACATTCAGTACTTC.

J is TRBJ2-7 and V is TRBV3-1, with 9 bases fitting TRBD1. The V gene's germline CDR1 is LGHDT and CDR2 YNNKEL (reference sequence). The CDR3 is 15 amino acids. The ends lost 6 bases at V and 3 bases at J; junction bases unmatched: 9. In DNA, the CDR3 is TGTGCCAGCAGGCTCTCACAGGGGGCCTTCTACGAGCAGTACTTC. Encoded protein: CASRLSQGAFYEQYF.

V is TRBV5-6 and J is TRBJ2-3, with D perhaps matching TRBD1 (5 bases). Germline CDR1 reads SGHDT; CDR2 reads YYEEEE. V dropped 5 bases and J dropped 5 bases, with 18 bases sitting between them. There are 15 residues in the CDR3. The CDR3 DNA reads TGTGCCAGCAGTTTTAAATCCAGGGCACAAGATACGCAGTATTTT. As protein: CASSFKSRAQDTQYF.

This chain uses TRBV2 with TRBJ1-2; the match to TRBD1 covers 12 bases. With V trimmed by 7 bases and J by 3 bases, 12 bases remained unmatched. The CDR3 extends over 17 amino acids. Germline-derived CDR1 and CDR2 are SNHLY and FYNNEI. The chain's CDR3 is CASKMGQGASTHYGYTF. Written as DNA, the CDR3 is TGTGCCAGCAAGATGGGACAGGGGGCTTCTACCCACTATGGCTACACCTTC.

J is TRBJ1-5 and V is TRBV20-1; D might be TRBD1 (6 bases). V shed 2 bases and J shed 3 bases, with 11 bases lying between them. The germline CDR1 and CDR2 sequences are DFQATT and SNEGSKA (reference sequence). The CDR3 sequence is 14 residues long. This chain's CDR3 is CSARQGTPNQPQHF. DNA for the CDR3: TGCAGTGCTAGACAGGGGACGCCCAATCAGCCCCAGCATTTT.

This chain links TRBV6-2 or TRBV6-3 with TRBJ1-5; D is ambiguous. Germline V CDR1 and CDR2: MNHEY, SVGEGT. V lost 3 bases, J lost 3 bases, and 6 bases lay in between. The CDR3 is made up of 13 amino acids. The CDR3 is CASSYTLNQPQHF. The CDR3 nucleotides are TGTGCCAGCAGTTATACGCTCAATCAGCCCCAGCATTTT.

The chain employs TRBV20-1 and TRBJ2-7; 8 bases fit TRBD2. The CDR3 length is 14 residues. The V gene's germline CDR1 is DFQATT and CDR2 SNEGSKA (reference sequence). V dropped 8 bases and J dropped 2; count of bases not matched to a gene: 11. The CDR3 DNA reads as TGCAGTACAAACCCCCCGGGGGGGGCCTACGAGCAGTACTTC. Protein sequence: CSTNPPGGAYEQYF.

The V call is TRBV29-1, the J call TRBJ2-1; perhaps TRBD1 as D (5 bases). This CDR3 has 14 residues. Looked up from germline, CDR1 is SQVTM and CDR2 is ANQGSEA. V was trimmed by 3 bases and J by 6 bases, leaving 15 bases between them. The CDR3 reads CSVETVYRGNEQFF. Here the CDR3 DNA reads TGCAGCGTTGAGACCGTATATAGGGGCAATGAGCAGTTCTTC.

The V call is TRBV9, the J call TRBJ1-2; possible D gene TRBD1, 5 bases. The CDR3 runs 13 residues. Deletions cut 2 bases from V and 8 bases from J, with 13 bases between. Germline lookup yields CDR1 SGDLS and CDR2 YYNGEE. The CDR3, as DNA: TGTGCCAGCAGCGTCGAATGGTGGGACGGCTACACCTTC. The encoded protein is CASSVEWWDGYTF.

The table lists this clonotype with a count of one. J is TRBJ2-1 and V is TRBV15, with 9 bases identical to TRBD2. This CDR3 spans 15 amino acids. The germline V gene has CDR1 LNHNV and CDR2 YYDKDF (reference sequence). Losses at the gene ends were 3 bases for V and 4 bases for J; bases not matched to a gene: 4. The CDR3: CATSSRSGGYNEQFF. The CDR3, as DNA: TGTGCCACCAGCAGTCGTAGCGGGGGATACAATGAGCAGTTCTTC. The full variable domain, in which reference TRBV15 and TRBJ2-1 provide the parts outside the CDR3, is DAMVIQNPRYQVTQFGKPVTLSCSQTLNHNVMYWYQQKSSQAPKLLFHYYDKDFNNEADTPDNFQSRRPNTSFCFLDIRSPGLGDTAMYLCATSSRSGGYNEQFFGPGTRLTVL.

This clonotype was counted once. This chain links TRBV30 with TRBJ1-1; unclear D gene. This CDR3 is 15 amino acids long. Germline CDR1 GTSNPN, CDR2 SVGIG (reference sequence). V lost 4 bases and J 1 base, leaving 16 bases between the germline ends. CDR3 amino acids: CAWTLLPGGNTEAFF. The CDR3 coding sequence is TGTGCCTGGACGTTATTGCCCGGAGGGAACACTGAAGCTTTCTTT. Full variable domain (outside the CDR3, taken from reference TRBV30 and TRBJ1-1): SQTIHQWPATLVQPVGSPLSLECTVEGTSNPNLYWYRQAAGRGLQLLFYSVGIGQISSEVPQNLSASRPQDRQFILSSKKLLLSDSGFYLCAWTLLPGGNTEAFFGQGTRLTVV.

V gene TRBV6-5 combines with J gene TRBJ1-2, with D possibly matching TRBD1 (6 bases). Germline CDR1 and CDR2: MNHEY and SVGAGI. With 6 bases removed from V and 4 bases from J, the gap between germline ends came to 18 bases. The CDR3 is made up of 15 amino acids. CDR3 nucleotide sequence: TGTGCCAGCAGCCCGCAGGGTGGGGGGGCCTATGGCTACACCTTC. Protein: CASSPQGGGAYGYTF.